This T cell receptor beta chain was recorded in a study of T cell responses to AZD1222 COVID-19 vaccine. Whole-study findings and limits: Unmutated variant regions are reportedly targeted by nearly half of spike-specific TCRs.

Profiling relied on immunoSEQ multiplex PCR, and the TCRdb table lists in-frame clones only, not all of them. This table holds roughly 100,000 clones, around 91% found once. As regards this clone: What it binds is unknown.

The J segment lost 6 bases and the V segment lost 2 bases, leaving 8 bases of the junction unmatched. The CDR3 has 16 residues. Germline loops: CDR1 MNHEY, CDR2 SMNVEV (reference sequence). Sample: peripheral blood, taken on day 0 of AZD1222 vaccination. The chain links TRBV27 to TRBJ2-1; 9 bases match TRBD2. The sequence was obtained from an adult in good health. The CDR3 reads CASSLPALAGLNEQFF. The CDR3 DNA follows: TGTGCCAGCAGTTTACCCGCACTAGCGGGTCTCAATGAGCAGTTCTTC.